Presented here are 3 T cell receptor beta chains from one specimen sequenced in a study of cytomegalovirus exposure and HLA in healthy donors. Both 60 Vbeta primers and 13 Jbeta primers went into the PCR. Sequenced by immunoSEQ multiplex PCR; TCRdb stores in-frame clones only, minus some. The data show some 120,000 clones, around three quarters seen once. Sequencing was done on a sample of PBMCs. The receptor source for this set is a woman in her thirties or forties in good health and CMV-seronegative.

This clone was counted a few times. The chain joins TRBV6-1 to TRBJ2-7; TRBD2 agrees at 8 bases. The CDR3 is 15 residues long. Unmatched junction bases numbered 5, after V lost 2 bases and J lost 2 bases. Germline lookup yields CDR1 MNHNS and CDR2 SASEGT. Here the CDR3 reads CASSETGLGPYEQYF. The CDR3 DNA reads TGTGCCAGCAGTGAAACGGGACTAGGACCCTACGAGCAGTACTTC.

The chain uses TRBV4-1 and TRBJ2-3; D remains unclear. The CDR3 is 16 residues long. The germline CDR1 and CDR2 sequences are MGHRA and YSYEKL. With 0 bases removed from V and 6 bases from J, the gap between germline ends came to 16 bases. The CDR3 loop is CASSQEVGRWADTQYF. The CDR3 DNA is TGCGCCAGCAGCCAAGAGGTGGGCCGCTGGGCGGATACGCAGTATTTT.

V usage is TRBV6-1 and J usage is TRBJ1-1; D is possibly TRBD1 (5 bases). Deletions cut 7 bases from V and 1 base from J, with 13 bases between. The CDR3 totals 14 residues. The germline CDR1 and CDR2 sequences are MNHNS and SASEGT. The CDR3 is CASIGGFANTEAFF. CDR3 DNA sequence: TGTGCCAGCATTGGGGGGTTTGCGAACACTGAAGCTTTCTTT.